This passage covers 15 T cell receptor beta chains from one sample sequenced in a study of blood T cell repertoires in COVID-19 (dated by TCRdb to between 2020 and 2021). Receptor libraries were prepared by the immunoSEQ multiplex PCR assay. TCRdb provides this immuneACCESS table in a form limited to in-frame rearrangements. Some clones are lacking; in checked studies, under half of them reflect an unresolved V gene, and why the rest are absent is not known. The sample data list approximately 190,000 clones, and more than 65% of these were observed just once. The ten largest clonotypes hold less than 9.5% of the sample. The sequenced sample consisted of PBMCs or T cells enriched from blood (not recorded which). These receptors were obtained from a man aged 35 to 55 who had recovered from COVID-19.

J is TRBJ1-1 and V is TRBV6-6, with 8 bases lining up with TRBD1. Germline CDR1 is MNHNY and CDR2 is SVGAGI (reference sequence). J gave up 4 bases and V 6 bases, and 7 bases lay outside the gene matches. This CDR3 spans 14 amino acids. The CDR3 region has the DNA TGTGCCAGCAGCCGACAGGGGCAGGGCACTGAAGCTTTCTTT. Translating it yields CASSRQGQGTEAFF.

J is TRBJ2-5 and V is TRBV29-1; 7 bases line up with TRBD1. This CDR3 spans 13 amino acids. V shed 3 bases, J shed 13 bases, and the junction held 14 bases outside the gene matches. Per the germline V gene, CDR1 is SQVTM and CDR2 is ANQGSEA. The CDR3 nucleotides read TGCAGCGTTGATCGGGACAGCGGCCAACTAACGTACTTC. Amino acid sequence: CSVDRDSGQLTYF.

The rearrangement links TRBV7-8 to TRBJ1-4; no clear D gene. Germline values: CDR1 SGHVS, CDR2 FQNEAQ. The CDR3 contains 15 residues. Trimming took 5 bases from V and 2 from J, leaving 12 bases between them. CDR3 sequence reads: CASSGSGVTNEKLFF. The CDR3 nucleotides read TGTGCCAGCAGCGGCTCCGGGGTGACTAATGAAAAACTGTTTTTT. Filled out from reference TRBV7-8 and TRBJ1-4, the complete variable domain reads GAGVSQSPRYKVAKRGQDVALRCDPISGHVSLFWYQQALGQGPEFLTYFQNEAQLDKSGLPSDRFFAERPEGSVSTLKIQRTQQEDSAVYLCASSGSGVTNEKLFFGSGTQLSVL.

The gene calls are TRBV10-2 and TRBJ1-4; 8 bases line up with TRBD1. V gave up 7 bases and J gave up 8 bases; unmatched junction bases: 18. CDR1 is WSHSY and CDR2 is SAAADI in the germline V gene. The CDR3 extends over 17 amino acids. The CDR3 loop reads CASTPLLIDRGEEKLFF. CDR3 DNA: TGCGCCAGCACCCCCCTGCTTATCGACAGGGGAGAGGAAAAACTGTTTTTT.

The chain combines TRBV30 with TRBJ2-7; D is undetermined. Trimming cost V 0 bases and J 5 bases, with 8 bases left between them. Germline V gene sequence: CDR1 GTSNPN, CDR2 SVGIG (reference sequence). This CDR3 spans 12 amino acids. This CDR3 is CAWSVQLHEQYF. In DNA, the CDR3 is TGTGCCTGGAGTGTACAGCTCCACGAGCAGTACTTC.

The rearrangement links TRBV7-9 to TRBJ2-5; D call uncertain. Trimming removed 7 bases at V and 5 bases at J, with 14 bases between. This CDR3 comprises 13 residues. The germline gives CDR1 SEHNR, CDR2 FQNEAQ (reference sequence). The CDR3 DNA reads TGTGCCAGCACTATTTCTAGTGGGGAGACCCAGTACTTC. This sequence encodes CASTISSGETQYF.

This chain links TRBV4-2 with TRBJ1-4; D is ambiguous. Between the trimmed V and J ends, which lost 0 bases and 12 bases, there was a span of 8 bases. The CDR3 is 12 amino acids. CDR1 and CDR2 (germline): LGHNA, YNFKEQ. The CDR3 protein is CASSQDSRELFF. CDR3 nucleotide sequence: TGTGCCAGCAGCCAAGATTCTCGTGAACTGTTTTTT.

This chain joins TRBV30 and TRBJ2-3; 9 bases align to TRBD1. J gave up 1 base and V 6 bases, and 14 bases lay outside the gene matches. This CDR3 is 17 amino acids long. Germline V CDR1 and CDR2: GTSNPN, SVGIG (reference sequence). The CDR3 is CACSFGTGTSGTDTQYF. The CDR3 nucleotides read TGTGCCTGCTCCTTTGGGACAGGGACCTCGGGCACAGATACGCAGTATTTT.

This clone was found a few times. V and J are TRBV5-1 and TRBJ2-3; TRBD1 aligns across 7 bases. Unmatched junction bases numbered 3, after V lost 2 bases and J lost 0 bases. Germline V lookup: CDR1 SGHRS, CDR2 YFSETQ. This CDR3 spans 15 amino acids. As DNA, the CDR3 is TGCGCCAGCAGCTTACCACAGGGGAGCACAGATACGCAGTATTTT. Amino acid sequence: CASSLPQGSTDTQYF.

V is TRBV11-2 and J is TRBJ2-7, with 9 nucleotides matching TRBD2. Germline V gives CDR1 SGHAT, CDR2 FQNNGV. There are 16 residues in the CDR3. V lost 5 bases, J lost 4 bases, and 12 bases stayed unmatched. Written as DNA, the CDR3 is TGTGCCAGCAGCCGCCATAGTAGCGGGGGACGGTACGAGCAGTACTTC. Protein product: CASSRHSSGGRYEQYF.

DNA for the CDR3: TGTGCCTCTAGGGGATATGGCTACACCTTC. This encodes CASRGYGYTF. This sequence joins TRBV6-5 and TRBJ1-2; possibly TRBD1 for D (5 bases). The CDR3 totals 10 residues. The V end lost 11 bases, the J end lost 5 bases, and 9 bases lay between the germline ends. Germline V gives CDR1 MNHEY, CDR2 SVGAGI.

The chain joins TRBV30 to TRBJ1-1; D possibly corresponds to TRBD1 (5 bases). Trimming cost V 3 bases and J 1 base, with 9 bases left between them. In germline, CDR1 is GTSNPN, CDR2 SVGIG (reference sequence). The CDR3 totals 13 residues. CDR3 protein: CAWRTTGNTEAFF. CDR3 DNA: TGTGCCTGGAGGACAACAGGGAACACTGAAGCTTTCTTT.

This clone came up once. This chain joins TRBV11-3 and TRBJ2-1; TRBD1 agrees at 10 bases. V lost 1 base, J lost 8 bases, and 5 bases stayed unmatched. The germline V gene encodes CDR1 SGHNT and CDR2 YENEEA. The CDR3 is 15 residues long. CDR3 residues: CASSLGGTGVDEQFF. As DNA, the CDR3 is TGTGCCAGCAGCTTAGGTGGGACAGGGGTGGATGAGCAGTTCTTC.

The chain is built from TRBV20-1 and TRBJ1-2; perhaps TRBD1 as D (5 bases). The CDR3 totals 14 residues. Deletions cut 3 bases from V and 5 bases from J, with 16 bases between. The germline V gene encodes CDR1 DFQATT and CDR2 SNEGSKA (reference sequence). The CDR3 DNA sequence: TGCAGTGCTAGTTCAAGCACAGGAAGGTATGGCTACACCTTC. Its protein is CSASSSTGRYGYTF.

V usage is TRBV4-1 and J usage is TRBJ1-6; D is ambiguous. The CDR3 totals 15 residues. The V end was cut by 1 base, the J end by 7 bases, with 11 bases between. The germline CDR1 and CDR2 sequences are MGHRA and YSYEKL. CDR3 residues: CASSQANTANSPLHF. In nucleotides, the CDR3 is TGCGCCAGCAGCCAAGCAAATACAGCCAATTCACCCCTCCACTTT.